The 30 T cell receptor beta chains below were found in one sample sequenced in a study of cytomegalovirus exposure and HLA in healthy donors. 60 Vbeta and 13 Jbeta primers were used in PCR. Profiling relied on immunoSEQ multiplex PCR, and the TCRdb table lists in-frame clones only, not all of them. The sample carries 150,000 or so clones, approximately 80% recorded once. The sequencing input was PBMCs. These receptors all come from a woman in her fifties or sixties in good health and CMV-seropositive.

The gene calls are TRBV4-2 and TRBJ2-7, with TRBD2 as a possible D gene (6 bases). Trimming shortened V by 3 bases and J by 3 bases, and 12 bases separated the two germline ends. Germline CDR1 LGHNA, CDR2 YNFKEQ. The CDR3 is 14 amino acids. The CDR3 nucleotides read TGTGCCAGCAGCCAGGTCATGGGACTCTACGAGCAGTACTTC. This codes for CASSQVMGLYEQYF.

The chain recombines TRBV19 with TRBJ2-4; TRBD2 matches 7 bases. V shed 5 bases, J shed 0 bases, and the junction held 10 bases outside the gene matches. The length of the CDR3 is 17 residues. CDR1 is LNHDA, CDR2 SQIVND, per germline (reference sequence). In DNA form, the CDR3 reads TGTGCCAGTAGTCCACCTACGGGACTACCAGCCAAAAACATTCAGTACTTC. It is translated as CASSPPTGLPAKNIQYF.

The V and J genes are TRBV7-3 and TRBJ2-1; the D gene is possibly TRBD1 (5 bases). V was cut by 1 base and J by 2 bases, with 6 bases left in between. The length of the CDR3 is 14 residues. Germline CDR1 SGHTA, CDR2 FQGTGA. In DNA, the CDR3 is TGTGCCAGCAGCTTAATGGGGCCCTACAATGAGCAGTTCTTC. Amino acid sequence: CASSLMGPYNEQFF.

The chain couples TRBV9 to TRBJ2-1; 10 nucleotides line up with TRBD2. Trimming took 0 bases from V and 8 from J; bases not matched to a gene: 8. Per germline, CDR1 SGDLS and CDR2 YYNGEE. This CDR3 is 16 amino acids long. The CDR3: CASSVEAGGPRDEQFF. The DNA of the CDR3 is TGTGCCAGCAGCGTAGAAGCGGGGGGGCCGAGGGATGAGCAGTTCTTC.

The CDR3 DNA reads TGTGCCATCAGACGTGAGGGCCAAGAGACCCAGTACTTC. It translates to CAIRREGQETQYF. The chain employs TRBV10-3 and TRBJ2-5; D may be TRBD2 (5 bases). The V and J ends lost 6 bases and 1 base respectively, with 9 bases between them. The germline gives CDR1 ENHRY, CDR2 SYGVKD. The CDR3 has 13 amino acids.

The chain joins TRBV7-6 to TRBJ2-3, with 10 bases lining up with TRBD2. The CDR3 loop spans 17 amino acids. Germline V CDR1 and CDR2: SGHVS, FNYEAQ. Trimming at V came to 0 bases and at J to 8 bases, leaving 11 bases not matched to a gene. The CDR3 DNA is TGTGCCAGCAGCTTAGCCCTAGCGGGGGTACCAATAGGTACGCAGTATTTT. This sequence encodes CASSLALAGVPIGTQYF.

The chain has TRBV7-2 and TRBJ2-1, with TRBD2 matching 9 bases. Germline values: CDR1 SGHTA, CDR2 FQGNSA. The ends lost 4 bases at V and 8 bases at J; junction bases unmatched: 9. This CDR3 region has 15 residues. The CDR3 region has the DNA TGTGCCAGCAGCTCCTCCCTAACTAGCGGGCATGAGCAGTTCTTC. This translates into CASSSSLTSGHEQFF.

The chain has TRBV7-3 and TRBJ2-1, with 8 positions matching TRBD1. This CDR3 is built from 15 residues. Germline-derived CDR1 and CDR2 are SGHTA and FQGTGA. V lost 5 bases and J lost 2; bases outside the gene matches: 5. The CDR3 nucleotides read TGTGCCAGCAGCACGGACAGGGTTACCTACAATGAGCAGTTCTTC. Its translation is CASSTDRVTYNEQFF. Using reference TRBV7-3 and TRBJ2-1 for the parts outside the CDR3, the full variable domain is GAGVSQTPSNKVTEKGKYVELRCDPISGHTALYWYRQSLGQGPEFLIYFQGTGAADDSGLPNDRFFAVRPEGSVSTLKIQRTERGDSAVYLCASSTDRVTYNEQFFGPGTRLTVL.

V is TRBV6-5 and J is TRBJ2-5; possible D gene TRBD1, 6 bases. Trimming cost V 5 bases and J 3 bases, with 13 bases left between them. The CDR3 contains 14 residues. Germline V gene data show CDR1 as MNHEY and CDR2 as SVGAGI. The DNA for the CDR3 is TGTGCCAGCAGTCCCTGGAACAGGGAAGAGACCCAGTACTTC. It yields the protein CASSPWNREETQYF.

As to this clone: Other DNA sequences in the sample encode the same CDR3. The gene calls are TRBV27 and TRBJ2-1; 9 nucleotides align to TRBD2. The CDR3 sequence is 17 residues long. V shed 2 bases and J 2 bases; nucleotides not matched to a gene: 7. CDR1 is MNHEY and CDR2 is SMNVEV in the germline V gene (reference sequence). The DNA for the CDR3 is TGTGCCAGCAGTTTACGGTTGGCGGGAGGGCCCTACAATGAGCAGTTCTTC. Translated: CASSLRLAGGPYNEQFF.

This clone was seen once. The chain has TRBV11-2 and TRBJ2-7, with D possibly matching TRBD1 (6 bases). Germline-derived CDR1 and CDR2 are SGHAT and FQNNGV. V was pared by 2 bases and J by 3 bases, with 11 bases between. The CDR3 contains 14 residues. Here the CDR3 reads CASSLRWDNYEQYF. DNA of the CDR3: TGTGCCAGCAGCTTAAGATGGGACAACTACGAGCAGTACTTC.

J is TRBJ1-3 and V is TRBV11-1; D unclear. Germline CDR1 reads SGHAT; CDR2 reads FQDESV (reference sequence). The CDR3 length is 13 residues. The ends were cut back, 5 bases at V and 4 bases at J, with 9 bases in the middle. DNA for the CDR3: TGTGCCAGCAGCCGAGGGTACGGAAACACCATATATTTT. This codes for CASSRGYGNTIYF.

The V call is TRBV19, the J call TRBJ2-2, with 7 nucleotides matching TRBD2. This CDR3 is built from 17 residues. Germline V gene lookup returns CDR1 LNHDA and CDR2 SQIVND (reference sequence). After removal of 7 bases from V and 0 bases from J, the junction contained 11 bases not matched to a gene. The CDR3 region has the DNA TGTGCCAGTACCCAGCGGGGAAGAGCCCCGAACACCGGGGAGCTGTTTTTT. Amino acid sequence: CASTQRGRAPNTGELFF.

The chain links TRBV7-9 to TRBJ1-1, with D possibly being TRBD1 (5 bases). CDR3 length equals 18 residues. Trimming pared 0 bases from V and 4 bases from J, leaving 21 bases between. CDR1 and CDR2 from the germline V gene are SEHNR and FQNEAQ (reference sequence). CDR3 amino acids: CASSLAGGIYAQGTEAFF. The CDR3 nucleotides are TGTGCCAGCAGCTTAGCCGGGGGTATTTACGCGCAGGGCACTGAAGCTTTCTTT.

Regarding this clone: A junction boundary mismatches the germline segment, possibly from a read error. This sequence joins TRBV7-7 and TRBJ2-7; 7 positions agree with TRBD1. The germline CDR1 and CDR2 sequences are SSHAT and FNYEAQ (reference sequence). This CDR3 is 14 amino acids long. The CDR3 loop is CASSSRTGSGEQYF. The CDR3, as DNA: TGTGCTAGCAGCTCGAGGACAGGTTCAGGGGAGCAGTACTTC. Full variable domain (rest looked up from reference TRBV7-7 and TRBJ2-7): GAGVSQSPRYKVTKRGQDVTLRCDPISSHATLYWYQQALGQGPEFLTYFNYEAQPDKSGLPSDRFSAERPEGSISTLTIQRTEQRDSAMYRCASSSRTGSGEQYFGPGTRLTVT.

The V and J genes are TRBV14 and TRBJ2-7, with 8 positions matching TRBD2. J gave up 3 bases and V 6 bases, and 7 bases lay outside the gene matches. CDR1 and CDR2 (germline): SGHDN, FVKESK. This CDR3 comprises 14 residues. CDR3 nucleotide sequence: TGTGCCAGCAGTCATCTCGGGGGGGACTACGAGCAGTACTTC. Translating it yields CASSHLGGDYEQYF.

This chain links TRBV21-1 with TRBJ2-4; the listed D gene, TRBD2, was not tested against the DNA. TRBV21-1 is designated a pseudogene. The CDR3 sequence is 15 residues long. Here the CDR3 DNA reads TGTGCCAGCAGCAAAGGGGGACTAGCTCGGGACATTCAGTACTTC. It is translated as CASSKGGLARDIQYF.

The chain uses TRBV7-6 and TRBJ2-7; possibly TRBD1 for D (5 bases). V dropped 5 bases and J dropped 0 bases, with 8 bases sitting between them. CDR3 length equals 13 residues. The germline gives CDR1 SGHVS, CDR2 FNYEAQ. The DNA for the CDR3 is TGTGCCAGCAGCGGTAGGGGCTCCTACGAGCAGTACTTC. It yields the protein CASSGRGSYEQYF.

The chain couples TRBV18 to TRBJ1-2; no clear D gene. Germline CDR1 and CDR2: KGHSH and LQKENI. With 0 bases removed from V and 0 bases from J, the gap between germline ends came to 8 bases. The CDR3 covers 15 residues. The CDR3 reads CASSPPHKANYGYTF. The CDR3 DNA is TGTGCCAGCTCACCACCGCACAAAGCTAACTATGGCTACACCTTC.

The genes are TRBV6-5 and TRBJ2-4; D is unclear. Trimming pared 3 bases from V and 4 bases from J, leaving 7 bases between. The CDR3 totals 13 residues. Germline CDR1 and CDR2: MNHEY and SVGAGI. CDR3 nucleotides: TGTGCCAGCAGTTATGGCAGGAAAAACATTCAGTACTTC. Encoded protein: CASSYGRKNIQYF.

V and J are TRBV2 and TRBJ1-2; 8 nucleotides align to TRBD1. This CDR3 is built from 13 residues. V gave up 6 bases and J gave up 8 bases; unmatched junction bases: 8. CDR1 SNHLY and CDR2 FYNNEI come from the germline V gene. The CDR3 loop reads CASSPRTGRGYTF. CDR3 DNA sequence: TGTGCCAGCAGCCCTAGGACAGGGCGCGGCTACACCTTC.

This chain links TRBV30 with TRBJ1-1; D gene ambiguous. CDR3 length: 13 residues. CDR1 and CDR2 (germline): GTSNPN, SVGIG (reference sequence). Trimming shortened V by 5 bases and J by 0 bases, and 10 bases separated the two germline ends. The CDR3 bases are TGTGCCTGGTCACGGTCTCTGAACACTGAAGCTTTCTTT. It translates to CAWSRSLNTEAFF.

This chain links TRBV28 with TRBJ1-2; 11 bases align to TRBD1. Trimming took 5 bases from V and 4 from J; bases not matched to a gene: 9. The germline CDR1 and CDR2 sequences are MDHEN and SYDVKM. CDR3 length: 16 residues. The CDR3 is CASSPPDRGRVYGYTF. CDR3 nucleotides: TGTGCCAGCAGTCCACCGGACAGGGGGCGAGTCTATGGCTACACCTTC.

V and J are TRBV27 and TRBJ2-7; possibly TRBD2 for D (6 bases). Between the trimmed V and J ends, which lost 2 bases and 2 bases, there was a span of 13 bases. Per the germline V gene, CDR1 is MNHEY and CDR2 is SMNVEV (reference sequence). This CDR3 has 15 amino acids. The CDR3 coding sequence is TGTGCCAGCAGTTTAGGGGACTCGCGAACCTACGAGCAGTACTTC. Residues: CASSLGDSRTYEQYF.

The chain uses TRBV7-2 and TRBJ1-2, with D perhaps matching TRBD1 (6 bases). Germline loops: CDR1 SGHTA, CDR2 FQGNSA. The CDR3 covers 15 residues. Trimming pared 1 base from V and 5 bases from J, leaving 14 bases between. The CDR3 loop is CASSLVYREFYGYTF. The CDR3 region has the DNA TGTGCCAGCAGCTTAGTGTACAGGGAGTTTTATGGCTACACCTTC.

This clone was seen a handful of times. The chain is built from TRBV7-9 and TRBJ2-7, with TRBD1 matching 9 bases. CDR1 is SEHNR and CDR2 is FQNEAQ in the germline V gene (reference sequence). The V segment lost 5 bases and the J segment 5 bases; nucleotides outside the gene matches: 10. The CDR3 is 15 residues long. The CDR3 here is CASSERTGDRDEQYF. The CDR3 coding sequence is TGTGCCAGCAGCGAACGGACAGGGGACAGGGACGAGCAGTACTTC.

The chain carries TRBV2 and TRBJ2-1; 7 bases line up with TRBD2. V gave up 0 bases and J gave up 2 bases; unmatched junction bases: 16. Germline CDR1 SNHLY, CDR2 FYNNEI. CDR3 size: 20 residues. CDR3 residues: CASSEALFTVLAVTYNEQFF. CDR3 DNA sequence: TGTGCCAGCAGTGAAGCCCTATTTACCGTCCTAGCGGTGACCTACAATGAGCAGTTCTTC.

J is TRBJ2-7 and V is TRBV5-1; 9 bases match TRBD2. This CDR3 has 15 amino acids. Germline V gives CDR1 SGHRS, CDR2 YFSETQ. After removal of 0 bases from V and 5 bases from J, the junction contained 6 bases not matched to a gene. The CDR3, as DNA: TGCGCCAGCAGCTTGGGTCTAGCGGGATATGACGAGCAGTACTTC. Residues: CASSLGLAGYDEQYF.

This clone has just one count. This chain joins TRBV5-1 and TRBJ2-3; maybe TRBD2 (6 bases). V was shortened by 7 bases and J by 1 base, with 7 bases between the two germline ends. The CDR3 consists of 12 residues. Germline V gene data show CDR1 as SGHRS and CDR2 as YFSETQ. CDR3 sequence: CASGGGTDTQYF. CDR3 sequence (DNA): TGCGCCAGCGGCGGGGGCACAGATACGCAGTATTTT.

This chain links TRBV27 with TRBJ1-2; D remains ambiguous. Trimming pared 5 bases from V and 6 bases from J, leaving 13 bases between. Germline loops: CDR1 MNHEY, CDR2 SMNVEV (reference sequence). The CDR3 loop spans 13 amino acids. CDR3 amino acids: CASSSYGKNGYTF. Here the CDR3 DNA reads TGTGCCAGCAGTAGCTACGGGAAGAATGGCTACACCTTC.